These T cell receptor beta chains were read from a single sample in a study of cytomegalovirus exposure and HLA in healthy donors. Here immunoSEQ multiplex PCR was the method, and the copy in TCRdb shows in-frame clones only, minus some. The table includes about 190,000 clones, nearly 80% detected once. The sequenced material came from PBMCs. The receptors were gathered from a woman in her 30s in good health and CMV-seropositive. Each CDR3 is given with its conserved first and last residue. A D gene is named only where the DNA matches it firmly. The size entry is marked missing in some rows and otherwise reads once, few, many or a size class.

CDR3 DNA: TGTGCCAGCAGCGTAGTAGGGGTCCCGGCTAGCGGGACCTCCTACAATGAGCAGTTCTTC
CDR3 protein: CASSVVGVPASGTSYNEQFF
D gene: TRBD2
J gene: TRBJ2-1
V gene: TRBV9
clone size: .

CDR3 DNA: TGCAGCGTTCCCGGGACAGGGGGTCGCTCATATGGCTACACCTTC
CDR3 protein: CSVPGTGGRSYGYTF
D gene: TRBD1
J gene: TRBJ1-2
V gene: TRBV29-1
clone size: .

CDR3 DNA: TGCGCCAGCACAGGCGGGACCTACGAGCAGTACTTC
CDR3 protein: CASTGGTYEQYF
D gene: .
J gene: TRBJ2-7
V gene: TRBV5-1
clone size: .

CDR3 DNA: TGCGCCAGCAGCCAAGTAAAGGGGACACGACATCAGCCCCAGCATTTT
CDR3 protein: CASSQVKGTRHQPQHF
D gene: .
J gene: TRBJ1-5
V gene: TRBV4-1
clone size: .

CDR3 DNA: TGTGCCAGCAGTTTGAGACAGGGGGTGGTGATTGAGCAGTTCTTC
CDR3 protein: CASSLRQGVVIEQFF
D gene: TRBD1
J gene: TRBJ2-1
V gene: TRBV28
clone size: .

CDR3 DNA: TGCGCCAGCAGCTTGGGCGGGACAGCTCAAAGTACCACCTTC
CDR3 protein: CASSLGGTAQSTTF
D gene: TRBD1
J gene: TRBJ1-2
V gene: TRBV5-1
clone size: .

CDR3 DNA: TGCGCCAGCACTCAGGGGGTGGAAGAGACCCAGTACTTC
CDR3 protein: CASTQGVEETQYF
D gene: TRBD1
J gene: TRBJ2-5
V gene: TRBV5-1
clone size: once

CDR3 DNA: TGTGCCAGCAGTGAAGTGGCGTTTGGACTAGGGCTCTACGAGCAGTACTTC
CDR3 protein: CASSEVAFGLGLYEQYF
D gene: TRBD2
J gene: TRBJ2-7
V gene: TRBV2
clone size: few

CDR3 DNA: TGTGCCAGCAGCTTTAGAGCGTCAAGGGACAGATCCTACGAGCAGTACTTC
CDR3 protein: CASSFRASRDRSYEQYF
D gene: TRBD1
J gene: TRBJ2-7
V gene: TRBV5-8
clone size: .

CDR3 DNA: TGTGCCAGCAGTTATAGGGACCCCGGGACTAGCGGGAGACGGGGCTACGAGCAGTACTTC
CDR3 protein: CASSYRDPGTSGRRGYEQYF
D gene: TRBD2
J gene: TRBJ2-7
V gene: TRBV27
clone size: .

CDR3 DNA: TGTGCCAGCAGCGGGACAGGGCCCCATCAGGAGCAGTTCTTC
CDR3 protein: CASSGTGPHQEQFF
D gene: TRBD1
J gene: TRBJ2-1
V gene: TRBV5-4
clone size: .

CDR3 DNA: TGTGCCAGCAGATCCATTGGAGGGTTGAACACTGAAGCTTTCTTT
CDR3 protein: CASRSIGGLNTEAFF
D gene: .
J gene: TRBJ1-1
V gene: TRBV6-1
clone size: .

CDR3 DNA: TGTGCCAGCAGCTTAGCGTCCCAGTTCTACGAGCAGTACTTC
CDR3 protein: CASSLASQFYEQYF
D gene: .
J gene: TRBJ2-7
V gene: TRBV7-9
clone size: once

CDR3 DNA: TGCGCCAGCAGCCAAAGTTTGTCGGGGGGAGCTTTCTTT
CDR3 protein: CASSQSLSGGAFF
D gene: .
J gene: TRBJ1-1
V gene: TRBV5-1
clone size: .

CDR3 DNA: TGTGCCAGCAGCTTTCAAGCCTTCTACGAGCAGTACTTC
CDR3 protein: CASSFQAFYEQYF
D gene: .
J gene: TRBJ2-7
V gene: TRBV7-8
clone size: once

CDR3 DNA: TGCGCCAGCAGCACGGGGGGATACGAGCAGTACTTC
CDR3 protein: CASSTGGYEQYF
D gene: TRBD2
J gene: TRBJ2-7
V gene: TRBV5-1
clone size: .

CDR3 DNA: TGCAGCGCCCAGGGTTACGAGCAGTACTTC
CDR3 protein: CSAQGYEQYF
D gene: .
J gene: TRBJ2-7
V gene: TRBV29-1
clone size: .

CDR3 DNA: TGTGCCAGCAGTTCCGTTTGGACAGCCTCTGGAAACACCATATATTTT
CDR3 protein: CASSSVWTASGNTIYF
D gene: .
J gene: TRBJ1-3
V gene: TRBV11-2
clone size: few

CDR3 DNA: TGTGCCAGCAGCTCGGTGGAGGACTGGGATGAGCAGTTCTTC
CDR3 protein: CASSSVEDWDEQFF
D gene: .
J gene: TRBJ2-1
V gene: TRBV7-3
clone size: .

CDR3 DNA: TGTGCCACCAGCAGCCTAGGTCAGCCCCAGCATTTT
CDR3 protein: CATSSLGQPQHF
D gene: .
J gene: TRBJ1-5
V gene: TRBV15
clone size: .

CDR3 DNA: TGTGCCAGCAGTTACTCGAGGGACAGGGGATCCTACGAGCAGTACTTC
CDR3 protein: CASSYSRDRGSYEQYF
D gene: TRBD1
J gene: TRBJ2-7
V gene: TRBV6-6
clone size: .

CDR3 DNA: TGTGCCACCCGGGGGATAAATGAAAAACTGTTTTTT
CDR3 protein: CATRGINEKLFF
D gene: .
J gene: TRBJ1-4
V gene: TRBV11-2
clone size: few

CDR3 DNA: TGCGCCAGCAGCAGAATAGCGGGGGAAGGTGAGCAGTTCTTC
CDR3 protein: CASSRIAGEGEQFF
D gene: TRBD2
J gene: TRBJ2-1
V gene: TRBV5-1
clone size: .

CDR3 DNA: TGCGCCAGCAGCAATGGGTGGGACAGTTTTCACACTGAAGCTTTCTTT
CDR3 protein: CASSNGWDSFHTEAFF
D gene: TRBD1
J gene: TRBJ1-1
V gene: TRBV10-1
clone size: few

CDR3 DNA: TGTGCCAGCAGTGCCACCCGCGCCTACGAGCAGTACTTC
CDR3 protein: CASSATRAYEQYF
D gene: .
J gene: TRBJ2-7
V gene: TRBV6-5
clone size: .

CDR3 DNA: TGCGCCAGCAGCTTGGGACAGGGGGCTGAATACGAGCAGTACTTC
CDR3 protein: CASSLGQGAEYEQYF
D gene: TRBD1
J gene: TRBJ2-7
V gene: TRBV5-1
clone size: .

CDR3 DNA: TGTGCCAGCAGTTTCCAACGGACAGACCCAGATACGCAGTATTTT
CDR3 protein: CASSFQRTDPDTQYF
D gene: .
J gene: TRBJ2-3
V gene: TRBV27
clone size: .

CDR3 DNA: TGTGCCAGCAGCTTGGTAGTAGCGGGTACAGATACGCAGTATTTT
CDR3 protein: CASSLVVAGTDTQYF
D gene: TRBD2
J gene: TRBJ2-3
V gene: TRBV5-6
clone size: .

CDR3 DNA: TGTGCCAGCAGCTCCCACAGGGGCGACCCTGAAAAACTGTTTTTT
CDR3 protein: CASSSHRGDPEKLFF
D gene: TRBD1
J gene: TRBJ1-4
V gene: TRBV7-9
clone size: once

CDR3 DNA: TGTGCCAGCAGCCCAAGAAGGGGGCCAACTGAAGCTTTCTTT
CDR3 protein: CASSPRRGPTEAFF
D gene: TRBD1
J gene: TRBJ1-1
V gene: TRBV7-2
clone size: few

CDR3 DNA: TGTGCCAGCAGTTTAGTGAGGGGGGGCACTGAAGCTTTCTTT
CDR3 protein: CASSLVRGGTEAFF
D gene: .
J gene: TRBJ1-1
V gene: TRBV27
clone size: .

CDR3 DNA: TGTGCCAGCAGCTCGACAGGGTATGGCTACACCTTC
CDR3 protein: CASSSTGYGYTF
D gene: TRBD1
J gene: TRBJ1-2
V gene: TRBV11-2
clone size: .

CDR3 DNA: TGTGCCAGCGGTCTCCCCCAGCGGAACTACGAGCAGTACTTC
CDR3 protein: CASGLPQRNYEQYF
D gene: .
J gene: TRBJ2-7
V gene: TRBV5-4
clone size: .

CDR3 DNA: TGTGCCAGCAGCGTAGAACAGGAACTGGGAGAGACCCAGTACTTC
CDR3 protein: CASSVEQELGETQYF
D gene: .
J gene: TRBJ2-5
V gene: TRBV9
clone size: .

CDR3 DNA: TGTGCCAGCAGTCCCTACAGGGGTGGGAACACTGAAGCTTTCTTT
CDR3 protein: CASSPYRGGNTEAFF
D gene: TRBD1
J gene: TRBJ1-1
V gene: TRBV27
clone size: .

CDR3 DNA: TGCGCCAGCAGCCAAGGGCGGCGGAATGAGCAGTTCTTC
CDR3 protein: CASSQGRRNEQFF
D gene: .
J gene: TRBJ2-1
V gene: TRBV4-3
clone size: once

CDR3 DNA: TGTGCCAGCAGTTTTAAGAACACTGAAGCTTTCTTT
CDR3 protein: CASSFKNTEAFF
D gene: .
J gene: TRBJ1-1
V gene: TRBV5-6
clone size: .

CDR3 DNA: TGCGCCAGCAGTGAGTCATGGGGGACTAGCACAGATACGCAGTATTTT
CDR3 protein: CASSESWGTSTDTQYF
D gene: .
J gene: TRBJ2-3
V gene: TRBV10-1
clone size: .

CDR3 DNA: TGTGCCAGCTCACCCCAACAGGGGAGTGAAAAACTGTTTTTT
CDR3 protein: CASSPQQGSEKLFF
D gene: TRBD1
J gene: TRBJ1-4
V gene: TRBV18
clone size: .

CDR3 DNA: TGTGCCACCCGAGAAACACAGCGTACAGGGGGTATCAATCAGCCCCAGCATTTT
CDR3 protein: CATRETQRTGGINQPQHF
D gene: TRBD1
J gene: TRBJ1-5
V gene: TRBV10-3
clone size: once

CDR3 DNA: TGTGCCAGCATGGGGCTAGCGGGTACTCTCACAGATACGCAGTATTTT
CDR3 protein: CASMGLAGTLTDTQYF
D gene: TRBD2
J gene: TRBJ2-3
V gene: TRBV2
clone size: once

CDR3 DNA: TGCGCCAGCAGCTTGAGACAGGGCGCATCGAACACTGAAGCTTTCTTT
CDR3 protein: CASSLRQGASNTEAFF
D gene: TRBD1
J gene: TRBJ1-1
V gene: TRBV5-1
clone size: .

CDR3 DNA: TGTGCCAGCAGCGTAGACCGGGACAGGGGTGTTTATGGCTACACCTTC
CDR3 protein: CASSVDRDRGVYGYTF
D gene: TRBD1
J gene: TRBJ1-2
V gene: TRBV9
clone size: once

CDR3 DNA: TGTGCCAGCAGCTTAGCGGGAGGGGTTTACAATGAGCAGTTCTTC
CDR3 protein: CASSLAGGVYNEQFF
D gene: TRBD2
J gene: TRBJ2-1
V gene: TRBV7-9
clone size: .

CDR3 DNA: TGTGCCAGCAGTTGGGACAGGGGGTTTATGAACACTGAAGCTTTCTTT
CDR3 protein: CASSWDRGFMNTEAFF
D gene: TRBD1
J gene: TRBJ1-1
V gene: TRBV28
clone size: few

CDR3 DNA: TGTGCCAGCTCACCCGGACAGCCGGACACTGAAGCTTTCTTT
CDR3 protein: CASSPGQPDTEAFF
D gene: .
J gene: TRBJ1-1
V gene: TRBV18
clone size: .

CDR3 DNA: TGTGCCAGCAGCCAGGGGGCGAGGGGAAGAACAGATACGCAGTATTTT
CDR3 protein: CASSQGARGRTDTQYF
D gene: TRBD1
J gene: TRBJ2-3
V gene: TRBV7-6
clone size: .

CDR3 DNA: TGTGCCACCACGTTGACGGGGGACGGGGAAAAACTGTTTTTT
CDR3 protein: CATTLTGDGEKLFF
D gene: .
J gene: TRBJ1-4
V gene: TRBV19
clone size: .

CDR3 DNA: TGTGCCAGTAGCCGCTTGGCGGGGAGCAATCAGCCCCAGCATTTT
CDR3 protein: CASSRLAGSNQPQHF
D gene: .
J gene: TRBJ1-5
V gene: TRBV19
clone size: .

CDR3 DNA: TGTGCCTCAACCAGGGACAGCATCAACTATGGCTACACCTTC
CDR3 protein: CASTRDSINYGYTF
D gene: TRBD1
J gene: TRBJ1-2
V gene: TRBV2
clone size: .

CDR3 DNA: TGCGCCAGCAGCTCTTCGGGGAGTGATACGCAGTATTTT
CDR3 protein: CASSSSGSDTQYF
D gene: .
J gene: TRBJ2-3
V gene: TRBV10-1
clone size: .

CDR3 DNA: TGTGCCAGCCAGACTAGCGGGGGGCTCACAGATACGCAGTATTTT
CDR3 protein: CASQTSGGLTDTQYF
D gene: TRBD2
J gene: TRBJ2-3
V gene: TRBV5-6
clone size: .

CDR3 DNA: TGTGCCAGCAGCCAAGTTCCTGGCGGCTCCTACGAGCAGTACTTC
CDR3 protein: CASSQVPGGSYEQYF
D gene: .
J gene: TRBJ2-7
V gene: TRBV4-2
clone size: .

CDR3 DNA: TGTGCCAGCTCACCACAGAGATTTGTCCGCTACACCTTC
CDR3 protein: CASSPQRFVRYTF
D gene: .
J gene: TRBJ1-2
V gene: TRBV18
clone size: few

CDR3 DNA: TGTGCCAGCTCCGGACATCAACTCTACGAGCAGTACTTC
CDR3 protein: CASSGHQLYEQYF
D gene: .
J gene: TRBJ2-7
V gene: TRBV28
clone size: .

CDR3 DNA: TGCGCCAGCAGCCAAGATCTCAGCGACAGGGTGTATTGGGGCACAGATACGCAGTATTTT
CDR3 protein: CASSQDLSDRVYWGTDTQYF
D gene: TRBD1
J gene: TRBJ2-3
V gene: TRBV4-1
clone size: .

CDR3 DNA: TGTGCCATCAGTGAGTCGATGGGGCCTCAGAGATGGACCCAGTACTTC
CDR3 protein: CAISESMGPQRWTQYF
D gene: .
J gene: TRBJ2-5
V gene: TRBV10-3
clone size: .

CDR3 DNA: TGTGCCAGCAGCGTCCTAGGGAGTGGGGAGACCCAGTACTTC
CDR3 protein: CASSVLGSGETQYF
D gene: .
J gene: TRBJ2-5
V gene: TRBV9
clone size: .